This is a list of T cell receptor beta chains from one sample in a study of OX40 agonist ivuxolimab in advanced cancers. The method was immunoSEQ multiplex PCR; TCRdb's version includes in-frame clones alone and lacks a portion of them. The table includes more than 45,000 clones, about 81% detected once. The starting material was CD4+ or CD8+ T cells sorted from blood, obtained in a trial of the OX40 agonist ivuxolimab. Receptor source: an adult with an advanced solid tumor such as melanoma, head and neck, liver or kidney cancer. The CDR3 runs from the conserved cysteine through the conserved F or W. The D gene is left open where the match is weak. Clone size appears in some rows only: once, few, many, or a class for an expanded clone.

CDR3nt	CDR3aa	d_gene	abundance	v_gene	j_gene
TGTGCCAGCAGCCCAGGCACAGATACGCAGTATTTT	CASSPGTDTQYF	.	.	TRBV7-2	TRBJ2-3
TGTGCCAGCCAGGGCGGGACTGAAGCTTTCTTT	CASQGGTEAFF	.	.	TRBV27	TRBJ1-1
TGTGCCAGCAGCGGACTAAAGGTCGGTCCCCTCCACTTT	CASSGLKVGPLHF	.	.	TRBV2	TRBJ1-6
TGTGCCAGCTCACCACCAGCCGGGTCCAGGGAGACCCAGTACTTC	CASSPPAGSRETQYF	.	few	TRBV18	TRBJ2-5
TGTGCCAGCAGTGACTGGGAGGGGAGCTCCTACAATGAGCAGTTCTTC	CASSDWEGSSYNEQFF	TRBD2	.	TRBV6-1	TRBJ2-1
TGTGCCAGCAGTGAAAAGGGGACAGTTCTTGTCTATGGCTACACCTTC	CASSEKGTVLVYGYTF	TRBD1	.	TRBV6-1	TRBJ1-2
TGTGCCAGCAGCCCCCTTGGGCGCTCCGCGGGGGAAAAACTGTTTTTT	CASSPLGRSAGEKLFF	.	.	TRBV14	TRBJ1-4
TGTGCCAGCAGCTTGTCGACAGATGGAGCCTACAATGAGCAGTTCTTC	CASSLSTDGAYNEQFF	.	.	TRBV5-6	TRBJ2-1
TGTGCCAGCAGCGGCCCGGGGGAGAAAGAGACCCAGTACTTC	CASSGPGEKETQYF	.	.	TRBV7-9	TRBJ2-5
TGTGCCAGCAGCTTGGTAACGGGCTGGAACCGGGACACTGAAGCTTTCTTT	CASSLVTGWNRDTEAFF	.	few	TRBV5-6	TRBJ1-1
TGTGCCAGCAGTGTCCGAGGGGCAGGGGGCGAGAGTAGCTACACCTTC	CASSVRGAGGESSYTF	TRBD1	.	TRBV2	TRBJ1-2
TGCGCCAGCAGCCCGGGACTAGCGGACTTCACAGATACGCAGTATTTT	CASSPGLADFTDTQYF	TRBD2	.	TRBV5-1	TRBJ2-3
TGCGCCAGCAGACCTGGGGACATTGGGAACACTGAAGCTTTCTTT	CASRPGDIGNTEAFF	.	.	TRBV5-1	TRBJ1-1
TGTGCCAGCAGCTCAGACAATAACTATGGCTACACCTTC	CASSSDNNYGYTF	.	.	TRBV11-3	TRBJ1-2
TGCGCCAGCAGCCCCACAGGGCTATTTCCGTACTTC	CASSPTGLFPYF	.	.	TRBV5-1	TRBJ2-4
TGTGCCAGCAGCTTTACAGGGGACACAGATACGCAGTATTTT	CASSFTGDTDTQYF	TRBD1	.	TRBV5-5	TRBJ2-3